The rows below give T cell receptor beta chains drawn from one sample of a study of technical replicates of blood from a handful of donors. Data came from immunoSEQ multiplex PCR; TCRdb stores just in-frame clones and leaves some out. The sample shows tens of thousands of clones, just over 90% of them seen only once. The specimen sequenced was T cells isolated from PBMCs. All receptors come from a human donor in good health. Both conserved end residues are part of each CDR3. The D gene is left open where the match is weak. Only some rows state a clone size, as once, few, many or a class for expanded clones.

len,abundance,d_gene,v_gene,j_gene,CDR3aa,CDR3nt
16,NA,NA,TRBV4-1,TRBJ2-7,CASSQDAQGHRYEQYF,TGCGCCAGCAGCCAAGATGCCCAGGGGCATCGCTACGAGCAGTACTTC
13,NA,TRBD1,TRBV7-9,TRBJ1-5,CASRSGGGQPQHF,TGTGCCAGCAGATCAGGGGGCGGGCAGCCCCAGCATTTT
13,NA,NA,TRBV9,TRBJ1-1,CASSVQGNTEAFF,TGTGCCAGCAGCGTCCAGGGGAACACTGAAGCTTTCTTT
15,NA,NA,TRBV5-4,TRBJ2-1,CASRFSDSAYNEQFF,TGTGCCAGCAGGTTTTCGGACAGTGCCTACAATGAGCAGTTCTTC
16,NA,TRBD2,TRBV19,TRBJ2-3,CASSTLAGGLTDTQYF,TGTGCCAGTAGTACCTTAGCGGGGGGACTCACAGATACGCAGTATTTT
13,NA,TRBD1,TRBV6-5,TRBJ2-5,CASSYRGRETQYF,TGTGCCAGCAGTTACAGGGGGCGTGAGACCCAGTACTTC
15,NA,NA,TRBV5-4,TRBJ2-2,CASSHAAENTGELFF,TGTGCCAGCAGCCACGCGGCGGAGAACACCGGGGAGCTGTTTTTT
14,NA,NA,TRBV4-1,TRBJ1-1,CASSQDYINTEAFF,TGCGCCAGCAGCCAAGATTACATTAACACTGAAGCTTTCTTT
14,NA,NA,TRBV28,TRBJ2-5,CASSFLGLQETQYF,TGTGCCAGCAGTTTCCTCGGTTTACAAGAGACCCAGTACTTC
14,NA,TRBD1,TRBV30,TRBJ1-5,CAWGRGTGDQPQHF,TGTGCCTGGGGGAGAGGGACAGGGGATCAGCCCCAGCATTTT
16,few,NA,TRBV7-9,TRBJ1-5,CASSLALRGRNQPQHF,TGTGCCAGCAGCTTAGCCCTGCGGGGTCGCAATCAGCCCCAGCATTTT
14,NA,TRBD2,TRBV7-9,TRBJ2-7,CASRSSGSSDEQYF,TGTGCCAGCAGATCTAGCGGGAGCTCCGACGAGCAGTACTTC
16,NA,NA,TRBV7-9,TRBJ2-5,CASSLVRIGGKETQYF,TGTGCCAGCAGCTTAGTACGTATTGGGGGGAAAGAGACCCAGTACTTC
14,few,TRBD1,TRBV29-1,TRBJ1-1,CSVSPWTGGTEAFF,TGCAGCGTTTCACCTTGGACAGGGGGCACTGAAGCTTTCTTT
13,NA,NA,TRBV5-1,TRBJ2-2,CASSGGATGELFF,TGCGCCAGCAGCGGAGGGGCTACCGGGGAGCTGTTTTTT
17,NA,NA,TRBV7-6,TRBJ2-6,CASSYRPQGDGANVLTF,TGTGCCAGCAGCTACCGCCCCCAGGGTGATGGGGCCAACGTCCTGACTTTC
17,NA,TRBD2,TRBV2,TRBJ2-2,CASSETSGRALVGELFF,TGTGCCAGCAGTGAAACCAGCGGGAGGGCCTTGGTCGGGGAGCTGTTTTTT
16,NA,NA,TRBV6-1,TRBJ1-2,CASSEFSAGLLYGYTF,TGTGCCAGCAGTGAATTCAGCGCAGGGCTCCTTTATGGCTACACCTTC